Listed here is a single T cell receptor beta chain. What this receptor recognizes is not known. Per-base qualities were not stored, and no clone one base away is much larger. This record belongs to a study of cytomegalovirus exposure and HLA in healthy donors (dated by TCRdb to 2016 to 2017). About the full investigation: According to a later analysis, one platform produced both the roughly 130 validation repertoires and the approximately 600 repertoires of the first cohort. To predict cytomegalovirus infection status, the study combined high-throughput TCR immunosequencing, statistical association of individual TCRs with disease status, and machine learning. The study aimed to test whether cataloging public T cell receptors could reveal signatures of past pathogen exposure. Besides the first cohort of 500 to 700 subjects, a separate validation cohort made up of roughly 120 different subjects was used. Broad study findings and their caveats: The study listed approximately 160 TCR beta chains as associated with cytomegalovirus. It was suggested by the authors that the approach could potentially be generalized to other disease states and immunological phenotypes. A later analysis lacked HLA typing for the validation cohort, so it scored co-occurrence in that cohort across all 120 or so repertoires. Three of the identified cytomegalovirus-associated TCR beta chains were confirmed in vitro to be specific for cytomegalovirus antigens. A later analysis found that TCRs clustered in the first cohort also tended to co-occur in the 110 or so validation repertoires, with roughly 95% of cluster scores above 0. The classifier was reported to diagnose cytomegalovirus status with high specificity and sensitivity in both the original cohort and the validation cohort. While some public TCRs were present in many individuals, most TCR sequences turned up only very rarely across donors.

From cysteine to phenylalanine, the CDR3 is 12 amino acids long. The entry retains the CDR3 DNA only, 36 bases that are in frame from base 1. According to the germline V gene (reference sequence), CDR1 reads LNHDA and CDR2 reads SQIVND. The V and J ends are trimmed by 5 bases and 4 bases, leaving 8 bases between them. Separate from the roughly 630-subject first cohort, the validation cohort of more than 90 subjects was the group to which the donors belonged. The library was prepared using the immunoSEQ multiplex PCR assay. As for the original processing: A statistical classification framework was developed to diagnose cytomegalovirus status using the catalog of TCR beta chain sequences. TCRdb's version of the immuneACCESS table is confined to in-frame rearrangements and falls short of the full clone set. An unresolved V gene accounts for under half of the shortfall where checked; the remainder is of unknown origin. The V and J calls and clone size are taken from that table; D and trimming were inferred from the DNA. The sample profile shows 200,000 to 250,000 clones; just over 90% of them were found once. The ten largest clones represent roughly 1% of the sample.

The sequenced sample was PBMCs. The receptor's source is a woman under 30 in good health and CMV-seronegative. In this chain, TRBV19 is recombined with TRBJ1-2; a weak D assignment points to TRBD1 (6 bases agree). The DNA sequence follows: TGTGCCAGTAGTGGACAGAGCTATGGCTACACCTTC. Translation gives CASSGQSYGYTF.